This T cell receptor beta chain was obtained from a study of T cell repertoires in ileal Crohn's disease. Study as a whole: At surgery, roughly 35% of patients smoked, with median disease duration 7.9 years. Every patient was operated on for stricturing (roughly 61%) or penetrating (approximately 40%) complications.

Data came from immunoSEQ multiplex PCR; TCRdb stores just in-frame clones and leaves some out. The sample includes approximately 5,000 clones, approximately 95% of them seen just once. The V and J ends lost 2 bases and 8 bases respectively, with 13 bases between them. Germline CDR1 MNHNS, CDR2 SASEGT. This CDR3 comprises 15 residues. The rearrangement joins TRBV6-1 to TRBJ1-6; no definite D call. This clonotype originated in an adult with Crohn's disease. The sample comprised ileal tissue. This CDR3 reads CASSELAVFYSPLHF. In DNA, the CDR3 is TGTGCCAGCAGTGAATTGGCAGTTTTTTATTCACCCCTCCACTTT.